What follows are 28 T cell receptor beta chains derived from one specimen sequenced in a study of blood T cell repertoires in COVID-19 (dated by TCRdb to about 2020). Library preparation was by the immunoSEQ multiplex PCR assay. TCRdb took this table from immuneACCESS and kept in-frame rearrangements with V and J called. Such tables lack part of the clones; where checked against another copy, unresolved V genes explain under half of the gap, and the rest is unexplained. The sample data list roughly 150,000 clones, and around nine tenths of these were observed just once. In total, the top ten clones hold over 2% of the sample. The sequenced sample was peripheral blood. All receptors derive from an elderly woman with COVID-19, enrolled during active disease.

This clone has only one observation. The same CDR3 arises from other DNA sequences in this sample as well. This sequence joins TRBV12-3 or TRBV12-4 and TRBJ1-2, with 9 bases lining up with TRBD1. The CDR3 runs 13 residues. The V gene end was trimmed by 5 bases and the J gene end by 5 bases; junction bases not matched to a gene: 3. This CDR3 is CASSLDRGYGYTF. CDR3 DNA: TGTGCCAGCAGTCTAGACAGGGGGTATGGCTACACCTTC.

This chain uses TRBV25-1 with TRBJ1-2; TRBD1 is a possible D gene (6 bases). The CDR3 extends over 11 amino acids. Germline V gene lookup returns CDR1 MGHDK and CDR2 SYGVNS. V was pared by 5 bases and J by 5 bases, with 6 bases between. Here the CDR3 DNA reads TGTGCCAGCAGTCAGGGGTATGGCTACACCTTC. Its protein product is CASSQGYGYTF.

In nucleotides, the CDR3 is TGTGCCAGCAGCTTGCTAGCGGGAGCCTACGAGCAGTACTTC. It specifies CASSLLAGAYEQYF. The chain couples TRBV11-2 to TRBJ2-7; 10 bases fit TRBD2. Germline V gene data show CDR1 as SGHAT and CDR2 as FQNNGV. This CDR3 contains 14 residues. Germline trimming cut 3 bases from V and 2 bases from J; bases unmatched to any gene: 1. The entire variable domain, with the rest obtained from reference TRBV11-2 and TRBJ2-7, is as follows: EAGVAQSPRYKIIEKRQSVAFWCNPISGHATLYWYQQILGQGPKLLIQFQNNGVVDDSQLPKDRFSAERLKGVDSTLKIQPAKLEDSAVYLCASSLLAGAYEQYFGPGTRLTVT.

The chain uses TRBV9 and TRBJ2-1; 14 bases align to TRBD2. The length of the CDR3 is 15 residues. With 6 bases clipped from V and 9 bases from J, the junction kept 8 bases outside the gene matches. Germline V gives CDR1 SGDLS, CDR2 YYNGEE. This CDR3 reads CASTPGTSGRSEQFF. In nucleotides, the CDR3 is TGTGCCAGCACCCCCGGGACTAGCGGGAGAAGTGAGCAGTTCTTC.

The chain couples TRBV7-2 to TRBJ2-2; 9 bases are a match to TRBD1. V was clipped by 5 bases and J by 4 bases; unmatched bases: 8. The CDR3 loop spans 16 amino acids. CDR1 and CDR2 from the germline V gene are SGHTA and FQGNSA. CDR3 DNA sequence: TGTGCCAGCAGCCCTACTCGGACAGGGGTCACCGGGGAGCTGTTTTTT. Residues: CASSPTRTGVTGELFF. Looking up the rest from reference TRBV7-2 and TRBJ2-2 gives the full variable domain: GAGVSQSPSNKVTEKGKDVELRCDPISGHTALYWYRQSLGQGLEFLIYFQGNSAPDKSGLPSDRFSAERTGGSVSTLTIQRTQQEDSAVYLCASSPTRTGVTGELFFGEGSRLTVL.

The chain is built from TRBV6-4 and TRBJ1-2; D is unresolved. Trimming left V 6 bases short and J 7 bases short, with 18 bases between. The germline gives CDR1 MRHNA, CDR2 SNTAGT. The CDR3 loop spans 14 amino acids. CDR3 coding DNA: TGTGCCAGCAGCTCATCAAACGGGGTGGCTGGCTACACCTTC. Protein product: CASSSSNGVAGYTF.

This clone occurred a few times. This chain uses TRBV6-5 with TRBJ1-4; D is perhaps TRBD1 (5 bases). Germline CDR1 is MNHEY and CDR2 is SVGAGI. The germline V and J ends were trimmed by 6 bases and 5 bases, with 10 bases remaining between them. This CDR3 has 13 amino acids. CDR3 in DNA: TGTGCCAGCAGGAGACAGAGGAATGAAAAACTGTTTTTT. Its translation: CASRRQRNEKLFF.

The V call is TRBV5-1, the J call TRBJ2-3; weak D call: TRBD2 (6 bases). Germline V gene sequence: CDR1 SGHRS, CDR2 YFSETQ. This CDR3 is 15 amino acids long. Trimming shortened V by 3 bases and J by 1 base, and 12 bases separated the two germline ends. CDR3 in DNA: TGCGCCAGCAGCTCGGAGGGCAGGGGCACAGATACGCAGTATTTT. Amino acids: CASSSEGRGTDTQYF. Supplemented by reference TRBV5-1 and TRBJ2-3, the full variable domain reads KAGVTQTPRYLIKTRGQQVTLSCSPISGHRSVSWYQQTPGQGLQFLFEYFSETQRNKGNFPGRFSGRQFSNSRSEMNVSTLELGDSALYLCASSSEGRGTDTQYFGPGTRLTVL.

This chain links TRBV18 with TRBJ1-1; D may be TRBD1 (5 bases). This CDR3 is built from 14 residues. V was cut by 3 bases and J by 1 base, with 9 bases left in between. Germline CDR1 reads KGHSH; CDR2 reads LQKENI. CDR3 sequence: CASSPSGQNTEAFF. CDR3 DNA sequence: TGTGCCAGCTCACCCTCCGGACAGAACACTGAAGCTTTCTTT. The whole variable domain, filled in from reference TRBV18 and TRBJ1-1, reads NAGVMQNPRHLVRRRGQEARLRCSPMKGHSHVYWYRQLPEEGLKFMVYLQKENIIDESGMPKERFSAEFPKEGPSILRIQQVVRGDSAAYFCASSPSGQNTEAFFGQGTRLTVV.

V is TRBV6-5 and J is TRBJ2-7; tentatively, D is TRBD2 (6 bases). The V end lost 10 bases, the J end lost 3 bases, and 10 bases lay between the germline ends. From germline, CDR1 is MNHEY and CDR2 SVGAGI. The CDR3 runs 11 residues. The CDR3 loop reads CATGLYYEQYF. CDR3 DNA sequence: TGTGCCACGGGACTCTACTACGAGCAGTACTTC.

The chain joins TRBV6-5 to TRBJ2-1, with 11 bases identical to TRBD2. There are 14 residues in the CDR3. V lost 8 bases and J lost 8; bases outside the gene matches: 8. Germline V gene lookup returns CDR1 MNHEY and CDR2 SVGAGI. As DNA, the CDR3 is TGTGCCAGCCCACGAACTAGCGGGAGTTATGAGCAGTTCTTC. This sequence encodes CASPRTSGSYEQFF.

V usage is TRBV6-1 and J usage is TRBJ2-3; tentative D call: TRBD1 (5 bases). The CDR3 totals 16 residues. V shed 1 base and J shed 5 bases, with 16 bases lying between them. Germline V gives CDR1 MNHNS, CDR2 SASEGT. Here the CDR3 reads CASSEDGPRGRDTQYF. CDR3 DNA sequence: TGTGCCAGCAGTGAAGATGGGCCAAGGGGCCGAGATACGCAGTATTTT.

The rearrangement joins TRBV19 to TRBJ2-1; 12 positions agree with TRBD2. In germline, CDR1 is LNHDA, CDR2 SQIVND (reference sequence). This CDR3 has 16 amino acids. J gave up 3 bases and V 5 bases, and 5 bases lay outside the gene matches. The CDR3 region is CASSSRTSGIYNEQFF. The CDR3 DNA reads as TGTGCCAGTAGTTCCCGGACTAGCGGGATCTACAATGAGCAGTTCTTC.

The J gene is TRBJ2-3, the V gene TRBV28; 7 bases line up with TRBD2. The CDR3 length is 13 residues. Germline values: CDR1 MDHEN, CDR2 SYDVKM. The J segment lost 5 bases and the V segment lost 7 bases, leaving 6 bases of the junction unmatched. CDR3 DNA: TGTGCCAGCACCCCTGGGAGGGTAGATACGCAGTATTTT. Protein sequence: CASTPGRVDTQYF.

This chain links TRBV15 with TRBJ1-5; D is unclear. There are 13 residues in the CDR3. Germline CDR1 reads LNHNV; CDR2 reads YYDKDF (reference sequence). Trimming took off 1 base at V and 5 bases at J, with 6 bases between the two ends. The CDR3 loop reads CATSRVVYQPQHF. DNA for the CDR3: TGTGCCACCAGCAGAGTAGTGTATCAGCCCCAGCATTTT.

The genes are TRBV2 and TRBJ1-2; no definite D call. Germline V gives CDR1 SNHLY, CDR2 FYNNEI. Trimming removed 7 bases at V and 7 bases at J, with 16 bases between. CDR3 length: 13 residues. CDR3 coding DNA: TGTGCCAGCATGGGCAGGACTTCGGCTGGCTACACCTTC. It is translated as CASMGRTSAGYTF.

V usage is TRBV2 and J usage is TRBJ2-7; 10 bases are shared with TRBD1. The CDR3 spans 17 residues. Germline CDR1 and CDR2: SNHLY and FYNNEI. Unmatched junction bases numbered 17, after V lost 6 bases and J lost 6 bases. The CDR3: CASRGGQGNLMSGEQYF. The CDR3 DNA reads TGTGCCAGCAGAGGGGGACAGGGGAATCTAATGAGCGGCGAGCAGTACTTC.

V and J are TRBV3-1 (or the pseudogene TRBV3-2) and TRBJ1-1, with D unclear. Between the trimmed V and J ends, which lost 3 bases and 0 bases, there was a span of 8 bases. Germline V gene data show CDR1 as LGHDT and CDR2 as YNNKEL (reference sequence). The length of the CDR3 is 14 residues. The CDR3 spells CASSHGTLNTEAFF. CDR3 sequence (DNA): TGTGCCAGCAGCCATGGCACCCTGAACACTGAAGCTTTCTTT.

This chain links TRBV6-1 with TRBJ1-2; 7 bases are a match to TRBD1. The CDR3 runs to 14 residues. V shed 1 base and J 8 bases; nucleotides not matched to a gene: 7. Germline-derived CDR1 and CDR2 are MNHNS and SASEGT. CDR3 residues: CASSEGGQFVGYTF. The CDR3 nucleotides are TGTGCCAGCAGTGAAGGGGGACAGTTCGTCGGCTACACCTTC.

The chain recombines TRBV7-2 with TRBJ2-1; 11 bases line up with TRBD2. The CDR3 extends over 14 amino acids. CDR1 and CDR2 from the germline V gene are SGHTA and FQGNSA. The V gene end was trimmed by 4 bases and the J gene end by 9 bases; junction bases not matched to a gene: 5. The CDR3 DNA follows: TGTGCCAGCAGCTCAGGACTAGCGGGTAGTGAGCAGTTCTTC. Its translation: CASSSGLAGSEQFF.

The J gene is TRBJ1-3, the V gene TRBV2; D not certain. V lost 6 bases, J lost 4 bases, and 10 bases lay in between. The germline V gene has CDR1 SNHLY and CDR2 FYNNEI. The CDR3 is 13 residues long. The CDR3 loop is CASSNDQGNTIYF. The CDR3 nucleotides are TGTGCCAGCAGCAACGATCAGGGAAACACCATATATTTT.

This chain links TRBV20-1 with TRBJ2-7; unclear D gene. The CDR3 has 11 residues. Germline-derived CDR1 and CDR2 are DFQATT and SNEGSKA (reference sequence). V shed 4 bases and J shed 2 bases, with 6 bases lying between them. The CDR3 DNA reads as TGCAGTGCTACCCAGACCTACGAGCAGTACTTC. It translates to CSATQTYEQYF.

The rearrangement joins TRBV2 to TRBJ2-1; 9 nucleotides agree with TRBD2. Trimming at V came to 8 bases and at J to 2 bases, leaving 4 bases not matched to a gene. The CDR3 runs 14 residues. The germline gives CDR1 SNHLY, CDR2 FYNNEI. The DNA of the CDR3 is TGTGCCAGCGCGCGGGAGGGCCCCTACAATGAGCAGTTCTTC. This codes for CASAREGPYNEQFF. Full variable domain (missing parts from reference TRBV2 and TRBJ2-1): EPEVTQTPSHQVTQMGQEVILRCVPISNHLYFYWYRQILGQKVEFLVSFYNNEISEKSEIFDDQFSVERPDGSNFTLKIRSTKLEDSAMYFCASAREGPYNEQFFGPGTRLTVL.

The CDR3, as DNA: TGTGCCAGCAGACCTCCCCCGGACAGGGGTGAGCAGCCCCAGCATTTT. It yields the protein CASRPPPDRGEQPQHF. V usage is TRBV28 and J usage is TRBJ1-5; TRBD1 agrees at 9 bases. The CDR3 runs to 16 residues. The V gene end was trimmed by 6 bases and the J gene end by 7 bases; junction bases not matched to a gene: 13. Looked up from germline, CDR1 is MDHEN and CDR2 is SYDVKM. Variable domain in full (rest from reference TRBV28 and TRBJ1-5): DVKVTQSSRYLVKRTGEKVFLECVQDMDHENMFWYRQDPGLGLRLIYFSYDVKMKEKGDIPEGYSVSREKKERFSLILESASTNQTSMYLCASRPPPDRGEQPQHFGDGTRLSIL.

This chain uses TRBV7-6 with TRBJ2-3; D perhaps matches TRBD2 (6 bases). CDR1 and CDR2 from the germline V gene are SGHVS and FNYEAQ. The CDR3 covers 18 residues. The V end was cut by 5 bases, the J end by 5 bases, with 26 bases between. The CDR3 region has the DNA TGTGCCAGCAGCCAAAGAGCTGGGGCGGAGGGTCGAAGAGATACGCAGTATTTT. Translating it yields CASSQRAGAEGRRDTQYF.

The rearrangement joins TRBV6-1 to TRBJ1-4; a possible D gene is TRBD1 (5 bases). The V and J ends lost 1 base and 0 bases respectively, with 9 bases between them. CDR1 is MNHNS and CDR2 is SASEGT in the germline V gene. The CDR3 is 16 amino acids. The CDR3 DNA is TGTGCCAGCAGTGAAGAGCAGGGTGCAACTAATGAAAAACTGTTTTTT. This translates into CASSEEQGATNEKLFF.

The chain links TRBV4-2 to TRBJ1-5; 9 nucleotides agree with TRBD1. V was pared by 6 bases and J by 7 bases, with 10 bases of the junction left unmatched. Germline lookup yields CDR1 LGHNA and CDR2 YNFKEQ. The CDR3 has 15 residues. The CDR3 protein is CASRPTGGLEQPQHF. In DNA, the CDR3 is TGTGCCAGCAGGCCAACAGGGGGCCTAGAACAGCCCCAGCATTTT.

This clone occurred a few times. This chain joins TRBV24-1 and TRBJ2-1; D might be TRBD2 (5 bases). This CDR3 region has 12 residues. With 6 bases removed from V and 6 bases from J, the gap between germline ends came to 8 bases. The V gene's germline CDR1 is KGHDR and CDR2 SFDVKD. The CDR3 DNA is TGTGCCACCAGTTCCGGGGTCAATGAGCAGTTCTTC. This sequence encodes CATSSGVNEQFF.